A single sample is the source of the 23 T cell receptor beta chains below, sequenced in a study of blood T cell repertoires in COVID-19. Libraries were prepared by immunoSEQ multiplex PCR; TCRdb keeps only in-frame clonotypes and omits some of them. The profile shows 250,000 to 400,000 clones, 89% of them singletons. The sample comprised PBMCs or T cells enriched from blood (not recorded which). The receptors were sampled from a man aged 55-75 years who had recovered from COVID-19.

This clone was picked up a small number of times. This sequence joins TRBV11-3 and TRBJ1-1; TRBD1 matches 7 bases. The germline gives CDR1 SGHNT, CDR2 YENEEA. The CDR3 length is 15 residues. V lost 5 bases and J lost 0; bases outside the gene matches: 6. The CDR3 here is CASSAKGQLNTEAFF. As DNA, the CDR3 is TGTGCCAGCAGCGCAAAGGGACAGCTGAACACTGAAGCTTTCTTT.

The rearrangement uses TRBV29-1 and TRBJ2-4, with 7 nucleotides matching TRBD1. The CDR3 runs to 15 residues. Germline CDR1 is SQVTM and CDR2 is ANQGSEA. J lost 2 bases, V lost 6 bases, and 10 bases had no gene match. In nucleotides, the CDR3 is TGCAGCGTGATCCGGGACAGTGCGACCAAAAACATTCAGTACTTC. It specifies CSVIRDSATKNIQYF.

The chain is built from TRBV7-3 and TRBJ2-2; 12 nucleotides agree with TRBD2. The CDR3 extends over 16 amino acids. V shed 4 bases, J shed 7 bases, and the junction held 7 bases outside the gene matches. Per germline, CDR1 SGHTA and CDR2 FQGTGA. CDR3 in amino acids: CASSSGLAGRVGELFF. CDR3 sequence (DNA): TGTGCCAGCAGCTCTGGACTAGCGGGAAGAGTCGGGGAGCTGTTTTTT.

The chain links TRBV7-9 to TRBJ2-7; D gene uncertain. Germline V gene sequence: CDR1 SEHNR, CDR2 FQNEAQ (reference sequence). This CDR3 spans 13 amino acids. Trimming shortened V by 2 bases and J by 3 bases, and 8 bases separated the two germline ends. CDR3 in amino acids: CASSLRGYYEQYF. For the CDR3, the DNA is TGTGCCAGCAGCTTACGAGGATACTACGAGCAGTACTTC.

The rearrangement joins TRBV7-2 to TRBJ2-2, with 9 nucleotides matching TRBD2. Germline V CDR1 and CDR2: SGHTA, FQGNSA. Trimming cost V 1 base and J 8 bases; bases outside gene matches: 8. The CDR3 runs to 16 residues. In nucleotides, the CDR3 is TGTGCCAGCAGCTTAGTAGCGGGAGTTTTAATGGGGGAGCTGTTTTTT. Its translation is CASSLVAGVLMGELFF.

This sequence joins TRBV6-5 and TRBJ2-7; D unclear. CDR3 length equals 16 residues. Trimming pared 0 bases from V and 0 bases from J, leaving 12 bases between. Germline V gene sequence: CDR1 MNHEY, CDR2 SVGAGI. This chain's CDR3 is CASSYSGAGSSYEQYF. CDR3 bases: TGTGCCAGCAGTTACTCAGGCGCAGGAAGCTCCTACGAGCAGTACTTC.

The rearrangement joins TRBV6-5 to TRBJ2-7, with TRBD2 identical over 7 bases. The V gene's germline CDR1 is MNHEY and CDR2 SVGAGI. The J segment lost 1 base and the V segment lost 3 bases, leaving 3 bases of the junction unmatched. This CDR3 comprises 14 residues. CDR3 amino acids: CASSYGGGSYEQYF. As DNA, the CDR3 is TGTGCCAGCAGTTATGGGGGGGGTTCCTACGAGCAGTACTTC.

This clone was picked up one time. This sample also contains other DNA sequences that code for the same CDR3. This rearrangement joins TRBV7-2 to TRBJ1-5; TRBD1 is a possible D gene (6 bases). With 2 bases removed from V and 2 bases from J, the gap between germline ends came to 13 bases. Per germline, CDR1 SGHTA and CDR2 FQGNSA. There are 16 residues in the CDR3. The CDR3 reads CASSLRGGSGNQPQHF. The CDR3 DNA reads TGTGCCAGCAGCTTAAGGGGGGGGAGTGGCAATCAGCCCCAGCATTTT. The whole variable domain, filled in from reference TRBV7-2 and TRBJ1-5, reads GAGVSQSPSNKVTEKGKDVELRCDPISGHTALYWYRQSLGQGLEFLIYFQGNSAPDKSGLPSDRFSAERTGGSVSTLTIQRTQQEDSAVYLCASSLRGGSGNQPQHFGDGTRLSIL.

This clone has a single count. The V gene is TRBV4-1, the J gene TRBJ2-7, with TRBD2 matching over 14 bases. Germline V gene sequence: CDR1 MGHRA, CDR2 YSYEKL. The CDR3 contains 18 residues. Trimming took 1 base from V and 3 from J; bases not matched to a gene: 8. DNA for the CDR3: TGCGCCAGCAGCCAAGCCCCGGGACTAGCGGGAGCCAACTACGAGCAGTACTTC. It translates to CASSQAPGLAGANYEQYF.

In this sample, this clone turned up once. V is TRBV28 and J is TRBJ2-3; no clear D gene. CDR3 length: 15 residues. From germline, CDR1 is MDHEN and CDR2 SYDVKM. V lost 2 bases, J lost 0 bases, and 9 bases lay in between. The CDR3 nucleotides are TGTGCCAGCAGTTTAGCTGGCAGGAGCACAGATACGCAGTATTTT. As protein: CASSLAGRSTDTQYF.

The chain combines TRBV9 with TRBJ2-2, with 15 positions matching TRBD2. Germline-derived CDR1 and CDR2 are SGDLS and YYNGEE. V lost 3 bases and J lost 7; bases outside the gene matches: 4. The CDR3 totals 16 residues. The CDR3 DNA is TGTGCCAGCAGCGCGGGACTAGCGGGAGGTATCGGGGAGCTGTTTTTT. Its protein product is CASSAGLAGGIGELFF.

CDR3 region: CASSLSQGVETQYF. The CDR3, as DNA: TGTGCCAGCAGCTTGAGTCAGGGTGTGGAGACCCAGTACTTC. The chain recombines TRBV7-9 with TRBJ2-5; possible D gene TRBD1, 5 bases. The CDR3 consists of 14 residues. From germline, CDR1 is SEHNR and CDR2 FQNEAQ (reference sequence). The V and J ends lost 3 bases and 5 bases respectively, with 13 bases between them. Full variable domain (missing parts from reference TRBV7-9 and TRBJ2-5): DTGVSQNPRHKITKRGQNVTFRCDPISEHNRLYWYRQTLGQGPEFLTYFQNEAQLEKSRLLSDRFSAERPKGSFSTLEIQRTEQGDSAMYLCASSLSQGVETQYFGPGTRLLVL.

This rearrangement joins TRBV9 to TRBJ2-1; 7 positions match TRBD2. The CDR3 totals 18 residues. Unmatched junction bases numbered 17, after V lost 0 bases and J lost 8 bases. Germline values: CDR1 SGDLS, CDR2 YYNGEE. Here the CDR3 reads CASSVEVGAGELTDEQFF. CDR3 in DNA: TGTGCCAGCAGCGTAGAGGTTGGGGCGGGAGAGCTTACGGATGAGCAGTTCTTC.

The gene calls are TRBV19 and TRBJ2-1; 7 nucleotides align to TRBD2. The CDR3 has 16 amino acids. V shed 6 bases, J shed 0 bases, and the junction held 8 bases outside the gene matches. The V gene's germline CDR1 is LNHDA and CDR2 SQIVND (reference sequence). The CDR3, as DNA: TGTGCCAGTAGCCGCCCGCGCGGGAGCTCCTACAATGAGCAGTTCTTC. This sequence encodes CASSRPRGSSYNEQFF.

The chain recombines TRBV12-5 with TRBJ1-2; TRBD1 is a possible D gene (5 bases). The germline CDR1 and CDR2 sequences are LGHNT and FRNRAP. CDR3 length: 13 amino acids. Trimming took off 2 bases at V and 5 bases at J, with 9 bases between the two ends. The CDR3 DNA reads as TGTGCTAGTGGTTTGCCAGGACAATATGGCTACACCTTC. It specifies CASGLPGQYGYTF.

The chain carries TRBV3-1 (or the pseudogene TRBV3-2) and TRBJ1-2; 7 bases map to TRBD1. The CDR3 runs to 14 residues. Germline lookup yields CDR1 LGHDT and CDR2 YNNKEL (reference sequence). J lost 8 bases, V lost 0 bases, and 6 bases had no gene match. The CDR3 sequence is CASSQESRGLGYTF. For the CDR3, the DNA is TGTGCCAGCAGCCAAGAGTCGAGGGGGCTGGGCTACACCTTC.

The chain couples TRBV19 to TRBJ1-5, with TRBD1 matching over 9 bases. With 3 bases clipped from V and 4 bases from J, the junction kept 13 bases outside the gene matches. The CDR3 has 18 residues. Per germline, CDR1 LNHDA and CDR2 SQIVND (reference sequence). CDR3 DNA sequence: TGTGCCAGTAGTATCACGGACAGGGGTCTTTTCCTTAATCAGCCCCAGCATTTT. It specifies CASSITDRGLFLNQPQHF.

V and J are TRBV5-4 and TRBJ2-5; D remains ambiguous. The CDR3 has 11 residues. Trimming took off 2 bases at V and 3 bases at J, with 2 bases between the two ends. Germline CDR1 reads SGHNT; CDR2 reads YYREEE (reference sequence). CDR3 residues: CASSFEETQYF. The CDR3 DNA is TGTGCCAGCAGCTTCGAAGAGACCCAGTACTTC.

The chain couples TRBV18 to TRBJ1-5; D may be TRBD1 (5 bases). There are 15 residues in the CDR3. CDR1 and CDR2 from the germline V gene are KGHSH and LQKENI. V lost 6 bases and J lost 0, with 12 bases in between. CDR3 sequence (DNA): TGTGCCAGCTCCCCTAATACAGGTAGCAATCAGCCCCAGCATTTT. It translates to CASSPNTGSNQPQHF.

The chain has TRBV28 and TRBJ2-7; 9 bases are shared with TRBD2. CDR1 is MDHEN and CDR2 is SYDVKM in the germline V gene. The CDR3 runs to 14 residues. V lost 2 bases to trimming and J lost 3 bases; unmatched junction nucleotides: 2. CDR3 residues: CASSLAGGNYEQYF. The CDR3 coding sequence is TGTGCCAGCAGTTTAGCGGGAGGGAACTACGAGCAGTACTTC.

In nucleotides, the CDR3 is TGTGCCTGGGACAGGGGGGTGAACACTGAAGCTTTCTTT. It codes for CAWDRGVNTEAFF. The chain recombines TRBV30 with TRBJ1-1; 9 bases match TRBD1. V shed 5 bases and J 0 bases; nucleotides not matched to a gene: 1. The CDR3 spans 13 residues. CDR1 and CDR2 (germline): GTSNPN, SVGIG (reference sequence).

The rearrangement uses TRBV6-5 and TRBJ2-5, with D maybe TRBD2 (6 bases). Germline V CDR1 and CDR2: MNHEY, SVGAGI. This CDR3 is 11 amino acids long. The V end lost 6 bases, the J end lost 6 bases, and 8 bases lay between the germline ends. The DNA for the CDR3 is TGTGCCAGCAGGCGGGGACAGACCCAGTACTTC. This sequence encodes CASRRGQTQYF.

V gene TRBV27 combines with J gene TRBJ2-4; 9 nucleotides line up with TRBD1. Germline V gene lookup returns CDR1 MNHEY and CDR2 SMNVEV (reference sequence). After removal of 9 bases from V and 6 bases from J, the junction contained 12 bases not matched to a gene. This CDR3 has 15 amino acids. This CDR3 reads CASRGQGRIPNIQYF. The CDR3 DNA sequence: TGTGCCAGTAGGGGACAGGGCCGTATCCCAAACATTCAGTACTTC.